Sequencing of this T cell receptor beta chain was carried out in a study of cytomegalovirus exposure and HLA in healthy donors (dated by TCRdb to between 2016 and 2019). With respect to the entire study: In an earlier analysis of some 550 of the donors, 276 Gb of sequence data and some 100 million unique TCR beta sequences from about 190 million T cells were reported. An early release covering approximately 600 HLA-typed donors comprised around 300 gigabases of sequencing data and tens of millions of unique TCR sequences. Of the roughly 400 genotyped donors, approximately 80% fell in the genetic ancestry cluster associated with self-reported Caucasian donors. The aim of the study was to test whether cataloging public T cell receptors could identify signatures of past pathogen exposure. Using immunosequencing, the study profiled T cell repertoires from approximately 700 subjects and related those repertoires to cytomegalovirus serostatus. In addition to the first cohort of 500 to 850 subjects, a separate validation cohort of 100 to 150 different subjects was used. To predict cytomegalovirus infection status, the study brought together high-throughput TCR immunosequencing, statistical association of individual TCRs with disease status, and machine learning. In a later analysis, previously published TCR beta repertoires from 550 to 750 donors were re-analyzed and high-resolution HLA genotyping was added so that TCR occurrence patterns could be studied. Rather than drawing on any new phenotypic data, the later analysis identified candidate immune exposures from TCR beta sequences and the way those sequences occurred across donors. An earlier analysis of around 640 of the donors used high-throughput TCR beta sequencing to judge whether each TCR beta V gene segment behaved as functional or pseudogenic. Donor age, sex, ethnicity and CMV serostatus were collected together with the repertoire data. Genome-wide SNP genotypes for about three fifths of the roughly 670 donors were used in a later genetic analysis, which treated that subset as a discovery cohort. Every repertoire in the discovery cohort had been generated on one and the same sequencing platform. HLA typing included class I and class II loci at four-digit resolution. Typing coverage varied by locus: roughly 620-640 donors for A, B, C, DRB1 and DQB1; roughly 500 for DQA1; some 610 for DPA1; more than 450 for DPB1. About five DR-DQ haplotypes were treated as single units for association and clustering because of strong linkage in the cohort. Across about 380 genotyped donors of the cohort, an average of about 240,000 unique TCR beta nucleotide sequences per donor were sequenced, and about a sixth of those sequences were non-productive. What the study reported, not specific to this receptor: A further reported finding was that TCR beta sequences accurately predicted the HLA-A and HLA-B alleles for most subjects in the first cohort. The study listed 164 TCR beta chains as associated with cytomegalovirus. Because counts were too low, fewer than 20 rarely observed V segments, including chromosome 9 orphons, were excluded from the earlier analysis of under 650 of the donors. Cytomegalovirus status was reported to be diagnosed by the classifier with high specificity and sensitivity in both the original and validation cohorts. An association between a missense DCLRE1C variant and V-gene and J-gene trimming of TCR beta chains was found in a later genetic analysis and replicated in an independent cohort. Linkage disequilibrium might explain the correlated functional status among segregating V segments, but an unknown experimental factor could not be excluded. For the cohort, immune exposure information was limited to CMV serostatus. In a later genetic analysis, fewer N-insertions in productive TCRs were reported among donors in an Asian-associated ancestry cluster than the roughly 640-donor mean. Broadly in line with IMGT annotations, most TCR beta V segments showed up in productive rearrangements about 87% or about 30% of the time in an earlier analysis of some 590 of the donors. A group of highly shared sequence variants was considered likely to be a technical artifact of the sequencing pipeline. The presence/absence analyses assumed that sequencing depth was roughly uniform across donors, and that assumption may not be true. Strong co-occurrence of HLA alleles, especially DR and DQ, made assigning TCR associations to individual alleles difficult. Three of the identified cytomegalovirus-associated TCR beta chains were confirmed in vitro to be specific for cytomegalovirus antigens. The authors suggested that the approach could potentially be generalized to other disease states and immunological phenotypes. A later analysis found that most CMV-associated TCR beta chains appeared HLA-restricted, with HLA associations seemingly driven largely by CMV exposure. Only TCR beta chains were sequenced in this cohort, and the absence of alpha or paired-chain data limited detectable features. In a later analysis, HLA-associated TCR beta chains were found to be more clonally expanded and to have lower generation probabilities than equally common non-associated chains. In a later analysis, several top co-occurrence clusters were reported to appear linked to parvovirus B19, influenza, CMV and Epstein-Barr virus. HLA typing was unavailable for some donors at each locus, so association tests used only the typed subset. Most TCR sequences were observed very rarely across donors, whereas some public TCRs were present in many individuals. In a later analysis, TCR association rates were found to vary across HLA loci, with the most associated TCRs seen for DRB1 alleles and the fewest for HLA-C alleles. At a false discovery rate of 0.05, a later analysis linked around 15,000 TCR beta sequences to specific HLA alleles. The 87-base-pair reads could not distinguish some IMGT-functional V segments, including TRBV6-2 and TRBV6-3, so those segments were excluded.

Libraries were prepared through the immunoSEQ multiplex PCR assay. For the multiplex PCR, a mixture combining 60 forward primers for TCR Vbeta segments and 13 reverse primers for TCR Jbeta segments was used. Amplification of the CDR3 region of rearranged TCR beta genes was performed with a multiplex PCR assay on genomic DNA. On the Illumina HiSeq System, the amplified TCR beta libraries were sequenced as 87-base-pair reads. For the original study's pipeline: In a later analysis, tens of millions of unique TCR beta chains were counted across the roughly 670 repertoires, and approximately 11 million of these chains were shared by at least two donors. To remove PCR and sequencing errors, raw reads were error-corrected and collapsed into unique sequences using a nearest-neighbor algorithm that merged closely related sequences. CDR3 sequences were aligned to IMGT reference sequences to assign V, D and J gene segments. For a sequence to be retained, a match of at least six nucleotides was required to both a V gene segment and a J gene segment. Rearrangements were classified as productive when the CDR3 lacked stop codons and remained in frame with V and J, and all other rearrangements were classified as non-productive. Following IMGT convention, CDR3 was defined as the stretch from the second conserved V-encoded cysteine to the conserved J-encoded phenylalanine. The earlier analysis of a few hundred of the donors excluded any sequence lacking an unambiguous match to a single V gene segment. In an earlier analysis of more than 500 of the donors, a V segment was called functional when productive rearrangements were above 56.7%, and segregating when the standard deviation between donors exceeded 5%. A statistical classification framework was built for diagnosing cytomegalovirus status from the catalog of TCR beta chain sequences. A later analysis assigned V and J genes by comparing TCR nucleotide sequences with IMGT/GENE-DB human TR gene sequences. Using the TCRdist pipeline, a later analysis assigned CDR3 sequences along with most-parsimonious VDJ recombination scenarios. In a later analysis, each TCR beta chain was defined by its CDR3 amino acid sequence together with its V-gene family, and reads lacking a unique V-gene family were excluded. In a later analysis, 550 to 650 highly shared, low-generation-probability nucleotide sequences were removed to address suspected cross-contamination and a sequencing artifact. In a later analysis, a clonal expansion index for each public chain was calculated from normalized within-repertoire ranks of inferred template counts. In a later analysis, generation probabilities were computed with a VDJ recombination model fitted to out-of-frame rearrangements, and the resulting probabilities were checked against IGoR. In a later analysis, hypergeometric tests were used to score TCR-TCR, TCR-HLA and TCR-CMV co-occurrence, with a repertoire-size bias correction applied to TCR pairs. To estimate false discovery rates, a later analysis permuted the HLA or CMV assignments 20 times. In a later analysis, co-occurring TCRs were grouped using DBSCAN, with TCRdist sequence similarity added in when clustering inside HLA-allele-positive subsets. Co-occurrence clustering excluded repertoires with fewer than 30,000 or more than 120,000 public chains, plus five with anomalous nucleotide sharing. TCRdb took this table from immuneACCESS and kept in-frame rearrangements with V and J called. Such tables lack part of the clones; where checked against another copy, unresolved V genes explain under half of the gap, and the rest is unexplained. That table supplies the V and J calls and clone size; D and trimming were determined from the DNA. The table for this sample lists approximately 100,000 clones; approximately 89% of them were counted only once. The ten top clones hold approximately 3.9% of the sample.

A remark on this clone: Its antigen remains undetermined. Qualities for individual bases were not recorded, and no much larger clone is one base off.

The cohort was made up of roughly 670 healthy bone marrow donors. All cohort members were sampled while nominally healthy, although unrecorded immune exposures were likely present. The donor tested CMV seronegative, placing the donor among the 352 seronegative members of the cohort. Each donor provided a peripheral blood sample, and peripheral blood mononuclear cells were used for TCR beta sequencing. The Qiagen DNeasy Blood Extraction Kit was used to extract genomic DNA from the blood cell samples. From its cysteine to its phenylalanine, the CDR3 spans 16 amino acids. The entry retains the CDR3 DNA only, 48 bases that are in frame from base 1. V is cut by 2 bases and J by 1 base, and the space between the germline ends is 13 bases. The germline V gene sets CDR1 to ENHRY and CDR2 to SYGVKD.

Sequenced material: PBMCs. This TCR was recovered from a man aged 25 to 40 in good health and CMV-seronegative. The rearranged chain carries TRBV10-3 and TRBJ2-3, and perhaps TRBD1 as D gene, on 5 matching bases. The CDR3 in this case is CAISEGALSGTDTQYF. The DNA sequence reads TGTGCCATCAGTGAGGGGGCGCTCTCGGGCACAGATACGCAGTATTTT.